This record covers a single TCR beta chain. The antigen remains undetermined. These data belong to a study of cytomegalovirus exposure and HLA in healthy donors. The study's findings and limits: A later analysis reported that several of the most significant clusters appeared to be linked to common viral pathogens, among them Epstein-Barr virus. One variant, a missense change in DCLRE1C, was linked in a later analysis to TCR beta V- and J-gene trimming.

J gave up 4 bases and V 5 bases, and 10 bases lay outside the gene matches. This CDR3 contains 16 residues. The germline V gene encodes CDR1 SGHVS and CDR2 FNYEAQ. Use of 60 Vbeta and 13 Jbeta primers characterized the PCR. Libraries were prepared by immunoSEQ multiplex PCR; TCRdb keeps only in-frame clonotypes and omits some of them. The sample consists of more than 95,000 clones, 60% to 85% of them appearing once. The sequencing input was PBMCs. The chain combines TRBV7-6 with TRBJ1-5; 8 bases match TRBD1. The sequence was collected from a woman aged 18-29 years in good health and CMV-seronegative. The CDR3 region has the DNA TGTGCCAGCAGCCACTCAAGACAGGGGCTAAATCAGCCCCAGCATTTT. Amino acid sequence: CASSHSRQGLNQPQHF.